The rows below give T cell receptor beta chains drawn from one sample of a study of response to subunit inactivated influenza vaccine. TCRdb passed the RT-PCR reads through MiXCR, listing each CDR3 protein once. This repertoire shows hundreds of thousands of distinct CDR3 sequences, about 15% found once; its top ten account for 11%. The source was PBMCs from blood, collected approximately 13 days after vaccination. The receptors come from a man in his forties or fifties who received an inactivated influenza vaccine. The CDR3 runs from the conserved cysteine through the conserved F or W. D genes are given only for firm matches. Clone size, where shown, is once, few, many, or a class for clones that have expanded.

v_gene	d_gene	j_gene	abundance	CDR3nt	CDR3aa
TRBV20-1	.	TRBJ2-3	few	TGCAGTGCTAGCCCGTTCCCCGGCGGGGCGATGACAGATACGCAGTATTTT	CSASPFPGGAMTDTQYF
TRBV6-5	.	TRBJ2-3	.	TGTGCCAGCAGTTACTCCCTCGGACGGATTAGCACAGATACGCAGTATTTT	CASSYSLGRISTDTQYF
TRBV7-2	.	TRBJ2-1	few	TGTGCCAGCAGCTTATCACCGGGACCACTCAATGAGCAGTTCTTC	CASSLSPGPLNEQFF
TRBV30	.	TRBJ2-4	few	TGTGCCTGGAGGGGAATAGCCAAAAACATTCAGTACTTC	CAWRGIAKNIQYF
TRBV30	.	TRBJ2-7	.	TGTGCCCAGGACAGAGGGACCTACGAGCAGTACTTC	CAQDRGTYEQYF
TRBV7-3	.	TRBJ1-1	.	TGTGCCAGCAGCTTAACCGCAGGGCCGACTGAAGCTTTCTTT	CASSLTAGPTEAFF
TRBV24-1	TRBD1	TRBJ2-3	.	TGTGCCACCAGTGATGGGACCGGGACAGGGTTTACAGATACGCAGTATTTT	CATSDGTGTGFTDTQYF
TRBV20-1	.	TRBJ1-5	.	TGCAGTGCTAGAGATCCCGGCAGGGTTCAGCCCCAGCATTTT	CSARDPGRVQPQHF
TRBV15	.	TRBJ2-1	.	TGTGCCACCAGCAGAGATGGGGCCAGGTCTGACAATGAGCAGTTCTTC	CATSRDGARSDNEQFF
TRBV12-3/TRBV12-4	.	TRBJ1-1	few	TGTGCCAGCAGTCCCGAGGGAATGAACACTGAAGCTTTCTTT	CASSPEGMNTEAFF
TRBV20-1	.	TRBJ2-7	many	TGCAGTGCTCCCCGTGGGACCCAACTTACCGAGCAGTACTTC	CSAPRGTQLTEQYF
TRBV7-9	.	TRBJ2-1	.	TGTGCCAGCAGCTTTGACGGGGGCAATGAGCAGTTCTTC	CASSFDGGNEQFF
TRBV29-1	TRBD2	TRBJ2-5	few	TGCAGCGTTGTAGCGGGGGGGACTCAGGAGACCCAGTACTTC	CSVVAGGTQETQYF
TRBV3-1	.	TRBJ1-6	.	TGTGCCAGCGCAGGGGCGGCGAATTCACCCCTCCACTTT	CASAGAANSPLHF
TRBV6-4	.	TRBJ1-4	few	TGTGCCAGCAGGCCCTACATTAAAACTAATGAAAAACTGTTTTTT	CASRPYIKTNEKLFF
TRBV12-3/TRBV12-4	TRBD1	TRBJ1-3	.	TGTGCCAGCAGGGTTCAGGGGGCGTCTGGAAACACCATATATTTT	CASRVQGASGNTIYF
TRBV20-1	TRBD2	TRBJ2-1	few	TGCAGTGCTAGAGATGACGCGGGGGGGCCAGGCAATGAGCAGTTCTTC	CSARDDAGGPGNEQFF
TRBV20-1	.	TRBJ1-1	.	TGCAGTGCTAGAGATCGGGGGGGGCTTAGCACTGAAGCTTTCTTT	CSARDRGGLSTEAFF
TRBV20-1	TRBD2	TRBJ2-3	many	TGCAGTGAGGGGATAAGTAGCGGGACCACAGATACGCAGTATTTT	CSEGISSGTTDTQYF
TRBV6-5	.	TRBJ2-7	.	TGTGCCAGCAGTTACGCGTGGGACACCTCCTACGAGCAGTACTTC	CASSYAWDTSYEQYF
TRBV4-2	TRBD2	TRBJ2-5	few	TGTGCCAGCAGGAGCGGGAGCGAGACCCAGTACTTC	CASRSGSETQYF
TRBV28	.	TRBJ1-1	many	TGTGCCAGCAGTTTAATGGAACTGAACACTGAAGCTTTCTTT	CASSLMELNTEAFF
TRBV29-1	.	TRBJ1-1	.	TGCAGCGTTGAAGGGGGGACGCGGGCGGGGAACACTGAAGCTTTCTTT	CSVEGGTRAGNTEAFF
TRBV12-5	TRBD1	TRBJ2-5	few	TGTGCTAGTGGTTTGGAACGTCCCCGGGACAGAGGAGAGACCCAGTACTTC	CASGLERPRDRGETQYF
TRBV29-1	.	TRBJ2-7	few	TGCAGCGTTGTGTTTAGGGACAAAACTTACGAGCAGTACTTC	CSVVFRDKTYEQYF
TRBV28	.	TRBJ2-7	.	TGTGCCAGCAGCACTAACTCCAGGACTGATTACTCCTACGAGCAGTACTTC	CASSTNSRTDYSYEQYF
TRBV13	TRBD1	TRBJ2-7	few	TGTGCCAGCAGCTCTGAGGGACAGTCCTACGAGCAGTACTTC	CASSSEGQSYEQYF
TRBV10-2	TRBD2	TRBJ2-3	.	TGCGCCAGCAGACTCGCGGGGGGGCACACAGATACGCAGTATTTT	CASRLAGGHTDTQYF
TRBV20-1	TRBD2	TRBJ2-1	.	TGCAGTGCTAGAATATTAGCGGGTATCATCAATGAGCAGTTCTTC	CSARILAGIINEQFF
TRBV7-2	.	TRBJ1-1	.	TGTGCCAGCAGCCTGGGACAAAACATGAACACTGAAGCTTTCTTT	CASSLGQNMNTEAFF
TRBV27	.	TRBJ1-2	few	TGTGCCAGCAGTCCCGAGGGACACCTAGGGACCTCTAACTATGGCTACACCTTC	CASSPEGHLGTSNYGYTF
TRBV6-2/TRBV6-3	TRBD2	TRBJ2-5	.	TGTGCCAGCAGCGGGCAACGATTAGCGGGATTTCAAGAGACCCAGTACTTC	CASSGQRLAGFQETQYF
TRBV6-1	TRBD1	TRBJ1-2	few	TGTGCCAGCACCGGGGAGGGGGCTTGGTATGGCTACACCTTC	CASTGEGAWYGYTF
TRBV20-1	.	TRBJ2-3	many	TGCAGTGCTAGGGAGCCCGGGACAGATACGCAGTATTTT	CSAREPGTDTQYF
TRBV12-3/TRBV12-4	TRBD2	TRBJ2-5	.	TGTGCCAGCAGTCCTACCCTGGGGCTAGCGGTCCTCCAAGAGACCCAGTACTTC	CASSPTLGLAVLQETQYF
TRBV19	TRBD1	TRBJ2-7	.	TGTGCCAGTAGTATAGACGGGACAGGGGCCTACGAGCAGTACTTC	CASSIDGTGAYEQYF
TRBV2	.	TRBJ2-2	many	TGTGCCAGCCAGGGCAGGGAGAACACCGGGGAGCTGTTTTTT	CASQGRENTGELFF
TRBV7-9	.	TRBJ2-5	few	TGTGCCAGCAGCTTTTCCAGCCAAGAGACCCAGTACTTC	CASSFSSQETQYF
TRBV5-1	.	TRBJ2-3	.	TGCGCCAGCAGCATCTCCAGTAGCACAGATACGCAGTATTTT	CASSISSSTDTQYF
TRBV4-1	.	TRBJ2-1	.	TGCGCCAGCAGCCTAAGGGGCGGGGCTAGACAGGGTTGGGTCAATGAGCAGTTCTTC	CASSLRGGARQGWVNEQFF
TRBV5-1	.	TRBJ2-3	few	TGCGCCAGCAGCGGAGGACAGTTCACAGATACGCAGTATTTT	CASSGGQFTDTQYF
TRBV29-1	.	TRBJ2-7	.	TGCAGCGTTGGGTCGCCATTTGGGGACGAGCAGTACTTC	CSVGSPFGDEQYF
TRBV28	.	TRBJ1-2	few	TGTGCCAGCAGTTCCGGGCCCGAAGGTGGCTACACCTTC	CASSSGPEGGYTF
TRBV12-3/TRBV12-4	.	TRBJ1-2	few	TGTGCCAGCAGTTTAGGGGGGAGGGGCTACACCTTC	CASSLGGRGYTF
TRBV28	TRBD2	TRBJ2-2	few	TGTGCCAGCAGTTTAAGACTAGCGGGAGGGTACACCGGGGAGCTGTTTTTT	CASSLRLAGGYTGELFF
TRBV28	.	TRBJ2-5	.	TGTGCCAGCAGTGCACTGGGGCGGTCCCAAGAGACCCAGTACTTC	CASSALGRSQETQYF
TRBV12-3/TRBV12-4	TRBD2	TRBJ2-3	.	TGTGCCAGCAGGACTAGCGGGATCACAGATACGCAGTATTTT	CASRTSGITDTQYF
TRBV20-1	.	TRBJ2-7	few	TGCAGTGCTAGAGATCAGTGGAGGGACCCCTACGAGCAGTACTTC	CSARDQWRDPYEQYF
TRBV12-3/TRBV12-4	.	TRBJ1-1	few	TGTGCCAGCAGTTTAGCAACCCGGGAGCCCCGTGGAGCTTTCTTT	CASSLATREPRGAFF